This record concerns one T cell receptor (beta chain) sequence. Its antigen is as yet unknown. No donor received chemotherapy or radiotherapy before surgery, nor immunotherapy before or after it. Normal lung samples lay at least 2 cm from the tumor margin. This record comes from a study of T cells and copy number aberrations in small-cell lung cancer. Overall study results and limits: The tissue was entirely formalin-fixed and paraffin-embedded, which is known to produce sequencing artifacts. Due to few samples, these findings require validation.

With 7 bases clipped from V and 7 bases from J, the junction kept 8 bases outside the gene matches. The CDR3 spans 15 residues. Looked up from germline, CDR1 is MNHEY and CDR2 is SVGAGI. Using immunoSEQ multiplex PCR, the repertoire was profiled, and TCRdb retains in-frame clones only, with some absent. The repertoire consists of about 1,600 clones, with under 90% occurring once and the leading ten covering around 6.9%. The genes are TRBV6-5 and TRBJ2-1; 12 bases align to TRBD1. The sample comprised normal tissue next to the tumor. This clonotype originated in a man between 60 and 75 years old with small cell lung cancer. The CDR3 spells CASTRDRGLQNEQFF. The CDR3 DNA reads TGTGCCAGCACCCGGGACAGGGGGCTTCAAAATGAGCAGTTCTTC.